The next 8 T cell receptor beta chains were all read from a single sample in a study of T and B cells in COVID-19 patients. Blood genomic DNA input for TRB amplification was 250-500 ng. Multiplex PCR with BIOMED2 TRB-A/B primer pools amplified TRB rearrangements. Each CDR3 protein gets one entry after TCRdb re-called the multiplex PCR reads with MiXCR. The table records under 2,500 distinct CDR3 sequences, about 25% of them present only once. Input material: blood. The source of these receptors is a human donor with active COVID-19.

This clonotype qualifies as medium-sized. This chain connects TRBV19 to TRBJ2-2; 11 positions agree with TRBD2. From germline, CDR1 is LNHDA and CDR2 SQIVND (reference sequence). The CDR3 is 15 amino acids. Trimming at V came to 7 bases and at J to 1 base, leaving 2 bases not matched to a gene. The CDR3 region is CASKGTSGNTGELFF. The CDR3 nucleotides read TGTGCCAGTAAAGGGACTAGCGGGAACACCGGGGAGCTGTTTTTT.

The CDR3 loop reads CASRALAGQETQYF. The CDR3 nucleotides read TGTGCCAGCAGAGCTCTAGCGGGGCAAGAGACCCAGTACTTC. The genes are TRBV5-3 and TRBJ2-5; TRBD2 matches 9 bases. TRBV5-3 counts as an open reading frame of uncertain function. The CDR3 spans 14 residues. V lost 8 bases and J lost 2; bases outside the gene matches: 7.

This clonotype is classed as medium-sized (0.01 to 0.1%). This chain joins TRBV13 and TRBJ2-1; 8 bases agree with TRBD2. V was pared by 2 bases and J by 3 bases, with 3 bases of the junction left unmatched. The CDR3 covers 15 residues. Germline CDR1 and CDR2: PRHDT and FYEKMQ (reference sequence). The CDR3 spells CASSLNREGYNEQFF. In DNA form, the CDR3 reads TGTGCCAGCAGCTTAAACCGGGAGGGCTACAATGAGCAGTTCTTC.

In its sample, this clonotype is medium-sized. This chain connects TRBV27 to TRBJ1-6; D is possibly TRBD1 (6 bases). The CDR3 runs 14 residues. CDR1 and CDR2 (germline): MNHEY, SMNVEV (reference sequence). The V gene lost 6 bases and the J gene lost 10 bases, with 16 bases spanning the gap. The CDR3 nucleotides read TGTGCCAGCAGCGGGGGGGCGGAATCATCACCCCTCCACTTT. This translates into CASSGGAESSPLHF.

This clonotype ranks as medium-sized. This chain joins TRBV19 and TRBJ1-1; D remains unclear. Germline V gene data show CDR1 as LNHDA and CDR2 as SQIVND (reference sequence). This CDR3 is 12 amino acids long. Trimming pared 5 bases from V and 7 bases from J, leaving 11 bases between. Written as DNA, the CDR3 is TGTGCCAGTAGTTCCAAAACCTTTGAAGCTTTCTTT. It encodes CASSSKTFEAFF.

This clonotype ranks as medium-sized (0.01 to 0.1%). The chain has TRBV30 and TRBJ2-7; D unresolved. Trimming stripped 3 bases from V and 1 base from J, with 10 bases between. The CDR3 length is 13 residues. Germline-derived CDR1 and CDR2 are GTSNPN and SVGIG (reference sequence). CDR3 sequence reads: CAWRRLESYEQYF. The CDR3 DNA is TGTGCCTGGAGGAGACTCGAATCCTACGAGCAGTACTTC.

The chain employs TRBV4-2 and TRBJ2-7; 7 bases match TRBD1. The ends lost 0 bases at V and 0 bases at J; junction bases unmatched: 2. There are 15 residues in the CDR3. CDR1 LGHNA and CDR2 YNFKEQ come from the germline V gene. The CDR3 here is CASSQDRDSSYEQYF. For the CDR3, the DNA is TGTGCCAGCAGCCAAGATCGGGACAGCTCCTACGAGCAGTACTTC.

The V and J genes are TRBV20-1 and TRBJ2-7, with D perhaps TRBD1 or TRBD2 (5 bases each). The V gene's germline CDR1 is DFQATT and CDR2 SNEGSKA (reference sequence). V was pared by 5 bases and J by 1 base, with 12 bases between. The CDR3 has 13 amino acids. CDR3 in amino acids: CSASPGPSYEQYF. CDR3 nucleotide sequence: TGCAGTGCTTCACCGGGACCTTCCTACGAGCAGTACTTC.